This is a list of T cell receptor beta chains from one sample in a study of sequential checkpoint blockade in melanoma. Assay used: immunoSEQ multiplex PCR; TCRdb lists only in-frame clones, some missing. Of about 12,000 clones listed, approximately 79% were seen once; the top ten hold approximately 57%. The sample here was CD8+ T cells sorted from blood (inferred from file names), taken from a patient given nivolumab and ipilimumab in sequence. Source of these receptors: a human donor with melanoma. Each CDR3 is given with its conserved first and last residue. D genes are given only for firm matches. Clone size is not always given. Where it is, it says once, few, many or a class for expanded clones.

d_gene,v_gene,abundance,j_gene,CDR3nt,CDR3aa
-,TRBV27,-,TRBJ2-1,TGTGCCAGCAGGGTGGAGGGACCCTACAATGAGCAGTTCTTC,CASRVEGPYNEQFF
-,TRBV6-5,-,TRBJ2-1,TGTGCCAGCAGTTACTCTCAAGAGGGTCGTGAGCAGTTCTTC,CASSYSQEGREQFF
-,TRBV28,-,TRBJ2-3,TGTGCCAGCAGTTTATTGGGACGGGGGTTGACAGATACGCAGTATTTT,CASSLLGRGLTDTQYF
TRBD1,TRBV7-9,-,TRBJ2-7,TGTGCCAGCAGCTTATCCGGGACAGGGGTCGAGCAGTACTTC,CASSLSGTGVEQYF
TRBD2,TRBV7-9,-,TRBJ2-1,TGTGCCAGCAGTTCAATCGGGACTAGCAGCAACTACAATGAGCAGTTCTTC,CASSSIGTSSNYNEQFF
TRBD2,TRBV13,-,TRBJ2-7,TGTGCCAGCAGCTTAGAACTAGCGGGGCCCACCTACGAGCAGTACTTC,CASSLELAGPTYEQYF
-,TRBV7-6,-,TRBJ2-7,TGTGCCAGCAGCTTAGGATCCGGTGGCTACGAGCAGTACTTC,CASSLGSGGYEQYF
TRBD1,TRBV5-1,many,TRBJ2-7,TGCGCCAGCAGCCCGGGGACAGGGGGATCCTACGAGCAGTACTTC,CASSPGTGGSYEQYF
-,TRBV4-3,-,TRBJ2-7,TGCGCCAGCAGCTGGAAATGGACAGACACCGAGCAGTACTTC,CASSWKWTDTEQYF
TRBD2,TRBV10-3,medium-sized,TRBJ2-5,TGTGCCATCAGTGAGTCTCCAAGGACTAGTTCCCAAGAGACCCAGTACTTC,CAISESPRTSSQETQYF
TRBD1,TRBV7-2,-,TRBJ2-4,TGTGCCAGCAGCTACAGGGGGATCGCCAAAAACATTCAGTACTTC,CASSYRGIAKNIQYF
TRBD2,TRBV28,-,TRBJ2-7,TGTGCCAGCAGTTTATGGCGGGAGGCCTCCTACGAGCAGTACTTC,CASSLWREASYEQYF
-,TRBV6-4,-,TRBJ2-2,TGTGCCAGCAGTGAAGAGGCAAACGGGGAGCTGTTTTTT,CASSEEANGELFF
TRBD1,TRBV14,-,TRBJ2-5,TGTGCCAGCAGTCTAAAGGACAGGGGGCAAGAGACCCAGTACTTC,CASSLKDRGQETQYF
-,TRBV5-6,-,TRBJ2-1,TGTGCCAGCAGCTTGGCGGGGGTTAGCGATGAGCAGTTCTTC,CASSLAGVSDEQFF
TRBD2,TRBV6-4,-,TRBJ2-1,TGTGCCAGCAGTGACTCGATAGCGGGGGAAGGAGACAATGAGCAGTTCTTC,CASSDSIAGEGDNEQFF
-,TRBV4-1,-,TRBJ1-1,TGCGCCAGCAGCCCAGGGGTTCCTATGAACACTGAAGCTTTCTTT,CASSPGVPMNTEAFF
TRBD1,TRBV19,-,TRBJ2-5,TGTGCCAGTAGTATGGCCAGAACCGGGACAGGGGAGGTAGGGGAGACCCAGTACTTC,CASSMARTGTGEVGETQYF
-,TRBV7-6,-,TRBJ1-2,TGTGCCAGCAGCTTAGGTCAGGGGACCTATGGCTACACCTTC,CASSLGQGTYGYTF
-,TRBV30,few,TRBJ2-7,TGTGCCTGGAGTCCACCCAGCGGTTGGTACGAGCAGTACTTC,CAWSPPSGWYEQYF
-,TRBV7-8,once,TRBJ2-2,TGTGCCAGCAGCCCGCCAGGGTATACCGGGGAGCTGTTTTTT,CASSPPGYTGELFF
-,TRBV28,-,TRBJ2-1,TGTGCCAGCAGTTTTAGGGGCAAGACCCACAATGAGCAGTTCTTC,CASSFRGKTHNEQFF
-,TRBV11-2,once,TRBJ2-3,TGTGCCAGCAGCTTAGATGGGGGCGCAGATACGCAGTATTTT,CASSLDGGADTQYF
TRBD1,TRBV4-1,-,TRBJ1-6,TGCGCCAGCAGCCAGGACCGGACAGGCTACTCCTATAATTCACCCCTCCACTTT,CASSQDRTGYSYNSPLHF
TRBD2,TRBV27,-,TRBJ2-7,TGTGCCAGCAGTTTGCCCGGGACTAGCGTCTACGAGCAGTACTTC,CASSLPGTSVYEQYF
TRBD1,TRBV6-5,-,TRBJ1-2,TGTGCCAGCAGTTACGGACAGGGGATGAACTATGGCTACACCTTC,CASSYGQGMNYGYTF
-,TRBV6-1,-,TRBJ2-7,TGTGCCAGCAGTATGGACTCAGCTCCCTACGAGCAGTACTTC,CASSMDSAPYEQYF
-,TRBV7-9,few,TRBJ2-7,TGTGCCAGCAGCTTAGGTGCGGGGACCGACTACGAGCAGTACTTC,CASSLGAGTDYEQYF
-,TRBV7-8,once,TRBJ2-1,TGTGCCAGCAGCTCGACACAGGGTGGTTCCTACAATGAGCAGTTCTTC,CASSSTQGGSYNEQFF
TRBD2,TRBV11-2,once,TRBJ2-1,TGTGCCAGCAGCCGTATGGGACTAGCGGGGGGGGGAGGCCGGCAGTTCTTC,CASSRMGLAGGGGRQFF
TRBD1,TRBV7-9,few,TRBJ2-2,TGTGCCAGCAGCCGTAATACAGGGGGCACCGGGGAGCTGTTTTTT,CASSRNTGGTGELFF
-,TRBV4-1,-,TRBJ2-1,TGCGCCAGCAGCCTTTCGGAGATTTCCCATGAGCAGTTCTTC,CASSLSEISHEQFF
-,TRBV6-5,-,TRBJ2-7,TGTGCCAGCAGTGTGGGGCTTAGCTCCTACGAGCAGTACTTC,CASSVGLSSYEQYF
-,TRBV21-1,-,TRBJ2-4,TGTGCCAGCAGCAAAGAATGTCCAGATAGGCGGGAGAAGGTTTGGAGGGCCAAAAACATTCAGTACTTC,CASSKECPDRREKVWRAKNIQYF
TRBD2,TRBV6-4,few,TRBJ2-1,TGTGCCAGCAGTGACTCGGCGGGAGTGACGTACGATGAGCAGTTCTTC,CASSDSAGVTYDEQFF
TRBD2,TRBV4-1,-,TRBJ2-4,TGCGCCAGCAGCCTCCAAGCGGGGGGTGGGGCCAAAAACATTCAGTACTTC,CASSLQAGGGAKNIQYF
-,TRBV7-9,-,TRBJ2-7,TGTGCCAGCAGCTTAGATGCGGGGCCCCGCAGGGAGCAGTACTTC,CASSLDAGPRREQYF
-,TRBV28,-,TRBJ2-7,TGTGCCAGCGAGAGGGTAACGGGGTCCTACGAGCAGTACTTC,CASERVTGSYEQYF
TRBD1,TRBV7-9,-,TRBJ1-1,TGTGCCAGCAGAGGACAGGGTCAAGCAAGGACTGAAGCTTTCTTT,CASRGQGQARTEAFF
-,TRBV25-1,-,TRBJ2-3,TGTGCCAGCAGTGAATATTCGGCAGGGCGGCGTACGCAGTATTTT,CASSEYSAGRRTQYF
TRBD2,TRBV6-1,-,TRBJ2-7,TGTGCCAGCAGTGAAGGGGAGGCTAGCGGATCCTACGAGCAGTACTTC,CASSEGEASGSYEQYF
-,TRBV5-1,medium-sized,TRBJ1-1,TGCGCCAGCAGCTGGGGCAGCTACACAAACACTGAAGCTTTCTTT,CASSWGSYTNTEAFF
-,TRBV10-3,-,TRBJ2-7,TGTGCCATCAGTGACCCCATACAAGTAAACTACGAGCAGTACTTC,CAISDPIQVNYEQYF
-,TRBV28,-,TRBJ1-5,TGTGCCAGCAGTTCCCGACAGTATGGTTATCAGCCCCAGCATTTT,CASSSRQYGYQPQHF
-,TRBV4-1,-,TRBJ2-3,TGCGCCAGCAGACGAGGGGGGGGAGTAACCACAGATACGCAGTATTTT,CASRRGGGVTTDTQYF
-,TRBV18,-,TRBJ2-7,TGTGCCCATACGGCGCGACTAGGGCCTGGCGAGCAGTACTTC,CAHTARLGPGEQYF